The T cell receptor beta chain under discussion was sequenced for a study of T cell responses to AZD1222 COVID-19 vaccine. Turning to the study itself: Second doses were pooled across both intervals (about 4 or about 12 weeks).

Study-wide points: Spike-specific TCR breadth and depth went up after people got two AZD1222 doses. Of spike-specific TCRs, nearly half reportedly target regions left unmutated in variants. All repertoire sampling was performed exclusively after the peak T cell response.

Points on this clone: Its antigen is not known.

Germline loops: CDR1 SGHRS, CDR2 YFSETQ. Losses at the gene ends were 7 bases for V and 6 bases for J; bases not matched to a gene: 14. This CDR3 is 16 amino acids long. The method was immunoSEQ multiplex PCR; TCRdb's version includes in-frame clones alone and lacks a portion of them. The table lists 100,000 to 140,000 clones, 91% of them singletons. The chain links TRBV5-1 to TRBJ1-2; TRBD1 matches at 11 bases. This receptor was identified in an adult in good health. The specimen was peripheral blood, collected on day 0 of AZD1222 vaccination. CDR3 nucleotides: TGCGCCAGCCAAAATCCCGGGACAGGGGGTCAGGATGGCTACACCTTC. Translation: CASQNPGTGGQDGYTF.